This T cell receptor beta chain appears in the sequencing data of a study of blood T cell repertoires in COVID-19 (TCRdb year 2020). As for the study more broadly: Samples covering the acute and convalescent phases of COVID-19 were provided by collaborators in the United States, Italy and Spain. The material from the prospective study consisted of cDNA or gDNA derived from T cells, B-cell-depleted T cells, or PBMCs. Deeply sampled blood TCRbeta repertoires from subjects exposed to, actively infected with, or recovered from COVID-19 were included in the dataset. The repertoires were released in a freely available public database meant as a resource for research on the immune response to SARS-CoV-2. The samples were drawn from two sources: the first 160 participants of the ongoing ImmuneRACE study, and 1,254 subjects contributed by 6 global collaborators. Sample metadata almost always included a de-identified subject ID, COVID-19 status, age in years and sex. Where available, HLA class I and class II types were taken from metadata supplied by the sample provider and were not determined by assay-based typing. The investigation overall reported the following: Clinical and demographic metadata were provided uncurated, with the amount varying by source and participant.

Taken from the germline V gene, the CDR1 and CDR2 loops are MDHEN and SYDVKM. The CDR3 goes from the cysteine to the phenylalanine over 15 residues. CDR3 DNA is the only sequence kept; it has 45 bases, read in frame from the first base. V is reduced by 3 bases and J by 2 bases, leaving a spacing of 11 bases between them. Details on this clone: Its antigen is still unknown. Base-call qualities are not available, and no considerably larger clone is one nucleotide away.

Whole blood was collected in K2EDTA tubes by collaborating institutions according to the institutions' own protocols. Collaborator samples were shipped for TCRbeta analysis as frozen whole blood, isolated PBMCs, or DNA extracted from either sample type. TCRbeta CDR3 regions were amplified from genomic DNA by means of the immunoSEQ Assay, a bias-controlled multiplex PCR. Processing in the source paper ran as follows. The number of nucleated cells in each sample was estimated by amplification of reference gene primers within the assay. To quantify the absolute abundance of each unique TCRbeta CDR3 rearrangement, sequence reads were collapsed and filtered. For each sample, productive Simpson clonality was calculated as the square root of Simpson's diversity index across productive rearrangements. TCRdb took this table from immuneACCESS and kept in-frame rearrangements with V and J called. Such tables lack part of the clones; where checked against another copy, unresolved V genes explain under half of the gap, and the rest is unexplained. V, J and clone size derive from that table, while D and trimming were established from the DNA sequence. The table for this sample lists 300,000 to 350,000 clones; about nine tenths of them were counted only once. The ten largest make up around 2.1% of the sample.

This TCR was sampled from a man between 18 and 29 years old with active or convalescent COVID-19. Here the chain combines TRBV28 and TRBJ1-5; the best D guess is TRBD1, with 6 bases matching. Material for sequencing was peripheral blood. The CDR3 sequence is CASSFSGARNQPQHF. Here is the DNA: TGTGCCAGCAGTTTCTCAGGGGCCCGCAATCAGCCCCAGCATTTT.